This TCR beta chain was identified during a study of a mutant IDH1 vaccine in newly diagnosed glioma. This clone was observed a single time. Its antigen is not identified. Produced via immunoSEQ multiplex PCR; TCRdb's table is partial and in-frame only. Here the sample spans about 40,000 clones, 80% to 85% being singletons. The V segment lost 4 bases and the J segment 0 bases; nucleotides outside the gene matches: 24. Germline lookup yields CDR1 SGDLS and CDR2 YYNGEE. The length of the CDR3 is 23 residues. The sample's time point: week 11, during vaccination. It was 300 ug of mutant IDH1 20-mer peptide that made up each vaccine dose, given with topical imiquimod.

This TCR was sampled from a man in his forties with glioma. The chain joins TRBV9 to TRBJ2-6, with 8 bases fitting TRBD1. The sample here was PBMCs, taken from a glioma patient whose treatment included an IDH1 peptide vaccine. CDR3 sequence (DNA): TGTGCCAGCAGCCCCAGGATGATTACAGGGGGGATCCAGGGGCCCTCTGGGGCCAACGTCCTGACTTTC. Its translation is CASSPRMITGGIQGPSGANVLTF.